The subject of this entry is one T cell receptor (beta chain). Its antigen is undetermined. These data are taken from a study of cytomegalovirus exposure and HLA in healthy donors. Background on the study: An analysis done earlier identified 90 million to 120 million unique TCR beta sequences from about 179 million T cells.

Amplification used 60 Vbeta primers and 13 Jbeta primers. Profiling relied on immunoSEQ multiplex PCR, and the TCRdb table lists in-frame clones only, not all of them. The repertoire holds 130,000 to 150,000 clones, with roughly 83% as singletons. Study-level points and caveats: HLA alleles showed associations with some 15,000 TCR beta sequences in a later analysis, at a 0.05 false discovery rate.

V gave up 3 bases and J gave up 0 bases; unmatched junction bases: 1. The germline V gene encodes CDR1 LGHNA and CDR2 YNFKEQ. The CDR3 is made up of 15 amino acids. The gene calls are TRBV4-2 and TRBJ2-7; the match to TRBD1 covers 11 bases. This TCR derives from a man aged 40-55 years in good health and CMV-seropositive. Sequenced sample: PBMCs. The DNA of the CDR3 is TGTGCCAGCAGCCAGGACAGGGGGCCCTCCTACGAGCAGTACTTC. Protein: CASSQDRGPSYEQYF.